These T cell receptor beta chains were read from a single sample in a study of shared clonotypes between healthy human individuals. The repertoire was sequenced with immunoSEQ multiplex PCR; TCRdb's copy has only in-frame clones and lacks some. The table has approximately 2.3 million clones, over 85% seen once. Sequencing input: naive CD4+ T cells from PBMCs. These receptors all stem from a man aged 18 to 29 in good health. Some clones in this sample may be carry-over from other donors' samples. CDR3s include the opening cysteine and the closing phenylalanine or tryptophan. The D gene is left open where the match is weak. For some rows the clone size is stated as once, few or many, or as a class when expanded; others skip it.

clone size: .; J gene: TRBJ2-1; D gene: .; V gene: TRBV7-3; CDR3 DNA: TGTGCCAGCAGTCCCGGGACCGACAATGAGCAGTTCTTC; CDR3 protein: CASSPGTDNEQFF
clone size: .; J gene: TRBJ2-7; D gene: TRBD2; V gene: TRBV11-2; CDR3 DNA: TGTGCCAGCAGCCTCGGGAGGCCCTACGAGCAGTACTTC; CDR3 protein: CASSLGRPYEQYF
clone size: .; J gene: TRBJ2-7; D gene: .; V gene: TRBV28; CDR3 DNA: TGTGCCAGCGCCAGCCTTACCTACGAGCAGTACTTC; CDR3 protein: CASASLTYEQYF
clone size: .; J gene: TRBJ2-5; D gene: TRBD2; V gene: TRBV2; CDR3 DNA: TGTGCCAGCAGTGAGCTGGGACTAGCGGGAGTGGAGACCCAGTACTTC; CDR3 protein: CASSELGLAGVETQYF
clone size: .; J gene: TRBJ2-5; D gene: TRBD2; V gene: TRBV7-9; CDR3 DNA: TGTGCCAGCAGCTCCCGAGGACTAGCCCCGTACCAAGAGACCCAGTACTTC; CDR3 protein: CASSSRGLAPYQETQYF
clone size: .; J gene: TRBJ2-1; D gene: TRBD2; V gene: TRBV7-2; CDR3 DNA: TGTGCCAGCAGCTTAGGACTAGCGGGAGCTGAGCAGTTCTTC; CDR3 protein: CASSLGLAGAEQFF
clone size: .; J gene: TRBJ2-1; D gene: TRBD1; V gene: TRBV5-1; CDR3 DNA: TGCGCCAGCAGCTTGGAACAGGGGAATGAGCAGTTCTTC; CDR3 protein: CASSLEQGNEQFF
clone size: once; J gene: TRBJ2-5; D gene: .; V gene: TRBV5-1; CDR3 DNA: TGCGCCAGCAGCTTGATCACAGCCCAAGAGACCCAGTACTTC; CDR3 protein: CASSLITAQETQYF
clone size: .; J gene: TRBJ2-7; D gene: .; V gene: TRBV29-1; CDR3 DNA: TGCAGCACCACGGCGGGACCAGGGGAGCAGTACTTC; CDR3 protein: CSTTAGPGEQYF
clone size: .; J gene: TRBJ1-1; D gene: .; V gene: TRBV5-1; CDR3 DNA: TGCGCCAGCAGTTACACGACAGCGAACACTGAAGCTTTCTTT; CDR3 protein: CASSYTTANTEAFF
clone size: .; J gene: TRBJ1-1; D gene: TRBD1; V gene: TRBV14; CDR3 DNA: TGTGCCAGCAGCTCCCGAAGACTATTCAGGGGGACTGAAGCTTTCTTT; CDR3 protein: CASSSRRLFRGTEAFF
clone size: .; J gene: TRBJ2-1; D gene: .; V gene: TRBV5-1; CDR3 DNA: TGCGCCAGCAGCTTGGCCGTGAGCAATGAGCAGTTCTTC; CDR3 protein: CASSLAVSNEQFF
clone size: .; J gene: TRBJ2-1; D gene: .; V gene: TRBV5-1; CDR3 DNA: TGCGCCAGCAGCTTGGTACAGGTATCCTACAATGAGCAGTTCTTC; CDR3 protein: CASSLVQVSYNEQFF
clone size: .; J gene: TRBJ2-7; D gene: .; V gene: TRBV6-1; CDR3 DNA: TGTGCCAGCAGTGAAAGGTCTACCGAGCAGTACTTC; CDR3 protein: CASSERSTEQYF
clone size: .; J gene: TRBJ2-7; D gene: .; V gene: TRBV28; CDR3 DNA: TGTGCCAGCAGTTTGCGACCCCCTTTCTCCTACGAGCAGTACTTC; CDR3 protein: CASSLRPPFSYEQYF
clone size: .; J gene: TRBJ2-7; D gene: .; V gene: TRBV30; CDR3 DNA: TGTGCCCAGGGGCTCGGCCACGAGCAGTACTTC; CDR3 protein: CAQGLGHEQYF
clone size: .; J gene: TRBJ2-3; D gene: TRBD1; V gene: TRBV7-3; CDR3 DNA: TGTGCCAGCAGCCGGGACAGGACAGATACGCAGTATTTT; CDR3 protein: CASSRDRTDTQYF
clone size: few; J gene: TRBJ1-1; D gene: TRBD1; V gene: TRBV4-1; CDR3 DNA: TGCGCCAGCAGCCACCCATGGGGACAGGATAACACTGAAGCTTTCTTT; CDR3 protein: CASSHPWGQDNTEAFF
clone size: .; J gene: TRBJ2-2; D gene: TRBD1; V gene: TRBV19; CDR3 DNA: TGTGCCAGTACCGGGACAGGGTTATCCGGGGAGCTGTTTTTT; CDR3 protein: CASTGTGLSGELFF
clone size: .; J gene: TRBJ2-5; D gene: TRBD1; V gene: TRBV7-8; CDR3 DNA: TGTGCCAGCAGCCTCACCCCCAGGGGGCACTCACAAGAGACCCAGTACTTC; CDR3 protein: CASSLTPRGHSQETQYF
clone size: .; J gene: TRBJ2-2; D gene: .; V gene: TRBV5-5; CDR3 DNA: TGTGCCAGCAGCAGCACAGGGTCCGTTAGAACCGGGGAGCTGTTTTTT; CDR3 protein: CASSSTGSVRTGELFF
clone size: .; J gene: TRBJ2-1; D gene: TRBD1; V gene: TRBV6-1; CDR3 DNA: TGTGCCAGCAGGGCGACAGGGTATGAGCAGTTCTTC; CDR3 protein: CASRATGYEQFF
clone size: .; J gene: TRBJ1-1; D gene: .; V gene: TRBV7-9; CDR3 DNA: TGTGCCAGCAGCTTAGACAGACAGTATGAAGCTTTCTTT; CDR3 protein: CASSLDRQYEAFF
clone size: .; J gene: TRBJ2-5; D gene: .; V gene: TRBV11-3; CDR3 DNA: TGTGCCAGCAGCTTACGGTCCGGGCAAGAGACCCAGTACTTC; CDR3 protein: CASSLRSGQETQYF
clone size: .; J gene: TRBJ1-5; D gene: .; V gene: TRBV7-2; CDR3 DNA: TGTGCCAGCAGCTCCGTGGGAGGTAGCAATCAGCCCCAGCATTTT; CDR3 protein: CASSSVGGSNQPQHF
clone size: once; J gene: TRBJ1-5; D gene: TRBD1; V gene: TRBV7-9; CDR3 DNA: TGTGCCAGCAGCCCCGGGACAGGGTTAGGAAGCAATCAGCCCCAGCATTTT; CDR3 protein: CASSPGTGLGSNQPQHF
clone size: .; J gene: TRBJ2-1; D gene: TRBD2; V gene: TRBV11-1; CDR3 DNA: TGTGCCAGCAGCGCGGGACTAGCGGGAGTCCATGAGCAGTTCTTC; CDR3 protein: CASSAGLAGVHEQFF
clone size: few; J gene: TRBJ1-2; D gene: .; V gene: TRBV4-3; CDR3 DNA: TGCGCCAGCAGCCAGCCCGGGGCTCTCCTCGGACATGGCTACACCTTC; CDR3 protein: CASSQPGALLGHGYTF
clone size: once; J gene: TRBJ2-3; D gene: .; V gene: TRBV6-5; CDR3 DNA: TGTGCCAGCAGCCCTCCCAGGGCTCCCCCAGATACGCAGTATTTT; CDR3 protein: CASSPPRAPPDTQYF
clone size: .; J gene: TRBJ2-7; D gene: TRBD1; V gene: TRBV5-1; CDR3 DNA: TGCGCCAGCAGCTTGGTCCCCGGACAGGGGCGGGAGCAGTACTTC; CDR3 protein: CASSLVPGQGREQYF
clone size: .; J gene: TRBJ2-5; D gene: TRBD2; V gene: TRBV6-1; CDR3 DNA: TGTGCCAGCAGGCTAGCGGGAGTGGAGACCCAGTACTTC; CDR3 protein: CASRLAGVETQYF